The rows below give T cell receptor beta chains drawn from one sample of a study of shared clonotypes between healthy human individuals. Profiling relied on immunoSEQ multiplex PCR, and the TCRdb table lists in-frame clones only, not all of them. The data contain hundreds of thousands of clones, roughly 70% of them singletons. The sample taken for sequencing was memory CD4+ T cells sorted from blood. The receptor source for this set is a woman in her 30s in good health. Both conserved end residues are part of each CDR3. Fields, in order: V gene, J gene, CDR3 protein.

>TRBV11-2|TRBJ1-1
CASSLVSDTEAFF
>TRBV28|TRBJ1-5
CASSYPGQGAGNQPQHF
>TRBV7-9|TRBJ1-5
CASSLGSVPNQPQHF
>TRBV5-4|TRBJ2-5
CASSLWGGETQYF
>TRBV5-1|TRBJ1-1
CASSTLGGTEAFF
>TRBV15|TRBJ2-5
CATSRGNDYPQETQYF
>TRBV7-2|TRBJ2-2
CASSVPSGRNTGELFF
>TRBV10-3|TRBJ2-7
CAISSGTSGPRGAYEQYF
>TRBV5-1|TRBJ1-2
CASSLARDSAGYTF
>TRBV5-5|TRBJ1-2
CASSTGQGSGTF
>TRBV6-5|TRBJ1-5
CASSYSSGPSNQPQHF